The source of this T cell receptor beta chain is a study of T cells in Graves' hyperthyroidism and ophthalmopathy. Study-level points and caveats: Blood held most thyroid clonotypes expanded above 0.001 frequency.

What was amplified from RNA transcripts were TCR beta CDR3 regions. An initial round of RT-PCR targeting the TCR CDR3 relied on the HTBI primer set. TCRdb called the multiplex PCR reads again in MiXCR, with one record for every CDR3 protein. The table shows 300,000 to 400,000 distinct CDR3 sequences, with approximately 15% occurring only once. With 3 bases clipped from V and 0 bases from J, the junction kept 4 bases outside the gene matches. Germline CDR1 is SGHTA and CDR2 is FQGTGA. This CDR3 comprises 16 residues. About this clonotype: Its target is not known.

For Graves' hyperthyroidism to be stable, ophthalmopathy could not progress within 18 months. Sequenced: blood. The V call is TRBV7-3, the J call TRBJ2-5; TRBD1 matches 10 bases. The TCR was taken from a woman aged 60-75 years with Graves' hyperthyroidism. The chain's CDR3 is CASSLTGGNDQETQYF. DNA of the CDR3: TGTGCCAGCAGCTTGACAGGGGGCAATGACCAAGAGACCCAGTACTTC.